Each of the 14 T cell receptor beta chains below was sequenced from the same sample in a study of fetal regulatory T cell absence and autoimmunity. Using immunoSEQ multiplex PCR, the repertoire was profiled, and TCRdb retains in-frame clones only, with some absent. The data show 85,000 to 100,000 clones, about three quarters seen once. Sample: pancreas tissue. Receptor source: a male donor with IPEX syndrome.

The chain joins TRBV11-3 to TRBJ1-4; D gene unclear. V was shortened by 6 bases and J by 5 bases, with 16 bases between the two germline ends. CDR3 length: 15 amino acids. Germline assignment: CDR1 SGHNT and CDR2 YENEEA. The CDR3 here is CASSSRSALNEKLFF. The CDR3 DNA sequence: TGTGCCAGCAGTAGCCGGAGCGCCCTGAATGAAAAACTGTTTTTT.

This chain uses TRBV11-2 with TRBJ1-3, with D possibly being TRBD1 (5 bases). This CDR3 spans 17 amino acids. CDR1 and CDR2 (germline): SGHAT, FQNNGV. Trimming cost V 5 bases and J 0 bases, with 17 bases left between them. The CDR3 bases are TGTGCCAGCAGCACCACCAGGGAACAAGGCTCTGGAAACACCATATATTTT. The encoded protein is CASSTTREQGSGNTIYF.

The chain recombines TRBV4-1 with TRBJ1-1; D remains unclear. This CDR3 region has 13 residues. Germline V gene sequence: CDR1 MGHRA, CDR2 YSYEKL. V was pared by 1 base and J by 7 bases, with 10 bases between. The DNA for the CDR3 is TGCGCCAGCAGCCAAGTGATCCAGAGTGAAGCTTTCTTT. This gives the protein CASSQVIQSEAFF.

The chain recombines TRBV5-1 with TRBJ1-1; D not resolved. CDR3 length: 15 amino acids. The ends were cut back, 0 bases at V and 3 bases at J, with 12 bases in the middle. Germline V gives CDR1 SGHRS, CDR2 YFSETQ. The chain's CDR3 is CASSLAGFRDTEAFF. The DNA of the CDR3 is TGCGCCAGCAGCTTGGCGGGGTTTCGGGACACTGAAGCTTTCTTT.

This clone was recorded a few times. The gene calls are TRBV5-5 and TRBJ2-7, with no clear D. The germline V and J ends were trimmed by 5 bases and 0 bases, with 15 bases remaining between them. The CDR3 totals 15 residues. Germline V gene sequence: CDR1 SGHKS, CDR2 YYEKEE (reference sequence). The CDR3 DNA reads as TGTGCCAGCAGATTACACGCGGACGGCTCCTACGAGCAGTACTTC. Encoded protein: CASRLHADGSYEQYF.

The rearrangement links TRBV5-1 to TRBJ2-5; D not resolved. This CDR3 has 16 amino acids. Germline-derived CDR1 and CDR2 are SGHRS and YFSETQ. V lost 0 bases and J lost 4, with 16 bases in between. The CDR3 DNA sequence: TGCGCCAGCAGCTTGGCCTGGTCCTTCAAGGGAGAGACCCAGTACTTC. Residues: CASSLAWSFKGETQYF.

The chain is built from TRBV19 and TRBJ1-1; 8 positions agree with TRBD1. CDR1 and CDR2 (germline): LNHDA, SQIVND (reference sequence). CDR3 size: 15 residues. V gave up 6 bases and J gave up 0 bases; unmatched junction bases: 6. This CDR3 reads CASRPRDRLNTEAFF. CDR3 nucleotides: TGTGCCAGTAGACCCCGGGACAGGTTGAACACTGAAGCTTTCTTT.

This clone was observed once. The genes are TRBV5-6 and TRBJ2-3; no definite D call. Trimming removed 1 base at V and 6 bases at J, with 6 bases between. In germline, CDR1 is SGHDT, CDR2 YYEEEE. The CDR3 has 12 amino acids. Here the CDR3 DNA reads TGTGCCAGCAGCTTGTTCGGTGATACGCAGTATTTT. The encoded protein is CASSLFGDTQYF. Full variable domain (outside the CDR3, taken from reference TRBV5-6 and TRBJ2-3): DAGVTQSPTHLIKTRGQQVTLRCSPKSGHDTVSWYQQALGQGPQFIFQYYEEEERQRGNFPDRFSGHQFPNYSSELNVNALLLGDSALYLCASSLFGDTQYFGPGTRLTVL.

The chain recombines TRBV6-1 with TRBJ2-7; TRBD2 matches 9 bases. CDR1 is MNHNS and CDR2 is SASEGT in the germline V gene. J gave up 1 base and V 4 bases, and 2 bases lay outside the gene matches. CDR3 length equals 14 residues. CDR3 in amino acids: CASSGTSESYEQYF. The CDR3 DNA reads TGTGCCAGCAGTGGGACTAGCGAGTCCTACGAGCAGTACTTC.

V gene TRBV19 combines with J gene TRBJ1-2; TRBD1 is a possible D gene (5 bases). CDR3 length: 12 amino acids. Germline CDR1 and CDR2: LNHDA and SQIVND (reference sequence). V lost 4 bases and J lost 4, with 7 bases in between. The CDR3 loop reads CASSRGGYGYTF. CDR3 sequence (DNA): TGTGCCAGTAGTAGGGGGGGCTATGGCTACACCTTC.

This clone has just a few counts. The CDR3 DNA sequence: TGTGCCAGCAGCTTCAACTACGAGCAGTACTTC. This encodes CASSFNYEQYF. V gene TRBV7-9 combines with J gene TRBJ2-7; D not resolved. The V and J ends lost 3 bases and 3 bases respectively, with 3 bases between them. CDR1 and CDR2 from the germline V gene are SEHNR and FQNEAQ (reference sequence). CDR3 length: 11 residues.

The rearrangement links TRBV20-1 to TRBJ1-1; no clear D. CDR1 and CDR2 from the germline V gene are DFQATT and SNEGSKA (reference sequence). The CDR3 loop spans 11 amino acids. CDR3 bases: TGCGTCACCGAGATGAACACTGAAGCTTTCTTT. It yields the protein CVTEMNTEAFF.

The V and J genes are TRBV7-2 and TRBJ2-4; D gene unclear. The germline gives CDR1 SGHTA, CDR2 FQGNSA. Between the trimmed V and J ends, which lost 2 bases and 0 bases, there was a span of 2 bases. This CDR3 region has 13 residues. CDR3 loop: CASSLLAKNIQYF. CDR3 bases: TGTGCCAGCAGCTTACTAGCCAAAAACATTCAGTACTTC.

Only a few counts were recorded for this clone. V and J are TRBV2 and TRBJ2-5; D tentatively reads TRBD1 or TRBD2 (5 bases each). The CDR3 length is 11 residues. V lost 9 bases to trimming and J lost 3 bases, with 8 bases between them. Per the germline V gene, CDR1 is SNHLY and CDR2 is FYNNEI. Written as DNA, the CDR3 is TGTGCCAGTGGGACGGAAGAGACCCAGTACTTC. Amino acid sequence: CASGTEETQYF. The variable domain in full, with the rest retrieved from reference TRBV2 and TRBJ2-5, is EPEVTQTPSHQVTQMGQEVILRCVPISNHLYFYWYRQILGQKVEFLVSFYNNEISEKSEIFDDQFSVERPDGSNFTLKIRSTKLEDSAMYFCASGTEETQYFGPGTRLLVL.